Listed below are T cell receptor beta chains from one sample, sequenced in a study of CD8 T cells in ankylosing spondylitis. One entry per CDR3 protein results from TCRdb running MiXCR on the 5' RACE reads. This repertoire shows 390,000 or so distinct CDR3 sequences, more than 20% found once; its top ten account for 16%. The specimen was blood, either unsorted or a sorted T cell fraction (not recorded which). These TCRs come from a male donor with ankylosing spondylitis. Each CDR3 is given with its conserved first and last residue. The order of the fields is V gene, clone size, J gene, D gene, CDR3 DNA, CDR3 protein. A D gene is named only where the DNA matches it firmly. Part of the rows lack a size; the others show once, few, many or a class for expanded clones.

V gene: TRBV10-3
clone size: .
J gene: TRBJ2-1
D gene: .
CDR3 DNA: TGTGCCATCAGTGAGTCGTGGGGTCGCAATGAGCAGTTCTTC
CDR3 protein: CAISESWGRNEQFF

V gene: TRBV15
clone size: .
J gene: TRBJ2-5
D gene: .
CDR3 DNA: TGTGCCACCAGCAGAGCGGCCGCGGGGCAAGAGACCCAGTACTTC
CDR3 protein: CATSRAAAGQETQYF

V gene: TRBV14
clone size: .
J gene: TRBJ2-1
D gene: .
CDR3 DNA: TGTGCCAGCAGCCAAGACCCCCTACGGCGCGAGCAGTTCTTC
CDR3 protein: CASSQDPLRREQFF

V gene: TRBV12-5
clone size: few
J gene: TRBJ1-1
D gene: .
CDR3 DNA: TGTGCTAGTGGTTTGACCAGGGTTAACACTGAAGCTTTCTTT
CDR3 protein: CASGLTRVNTEAFF

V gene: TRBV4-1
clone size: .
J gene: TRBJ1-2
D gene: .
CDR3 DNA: TGCGCCAGCAGCCACGTATCGGGTACGAGAGGCTACACCTTC
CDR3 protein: CASSHVSGTRGYTF

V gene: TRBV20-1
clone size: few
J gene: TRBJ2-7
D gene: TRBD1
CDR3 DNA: TGCAGTGCTAGAGGACAGGGTTACCTCTACGAGCAGTACTTC
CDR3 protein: CSARGQGYLYEQYF

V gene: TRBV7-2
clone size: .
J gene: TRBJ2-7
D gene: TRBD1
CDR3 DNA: TGTGCCAGCAGCTTAGTCGGGGGGACAGGGGACGAGCAGTACTTC
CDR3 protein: CASSLVGGTGDEQYF

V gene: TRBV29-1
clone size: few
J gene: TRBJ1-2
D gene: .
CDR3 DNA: TGCAGCGTTGCTAAGGAGCCGTCATCTAGCGGCTACACCTTC
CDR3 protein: CSVAKEPSSSGYTF

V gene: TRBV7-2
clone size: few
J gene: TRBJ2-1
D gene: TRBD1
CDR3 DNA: TGTGCCAGCAGCTTAGGAGGGGACAGGAGGGTATACAATGAGCAGTTCTTC
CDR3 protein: CASSLGGDRRVYNEQFF

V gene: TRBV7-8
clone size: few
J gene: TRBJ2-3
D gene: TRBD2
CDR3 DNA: TGTGCCAGCAGCTTAGAGGGGCTAGCGGGAGTCTATACGCAGTATTTT
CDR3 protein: CASSLEGLAGVYTQYF

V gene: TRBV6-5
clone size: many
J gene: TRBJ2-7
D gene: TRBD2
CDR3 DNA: TGTGCCAGCAGTTTGGGACTAGCCTATACCCAGCAGTACTTC
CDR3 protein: CASSLGLAYTQQYF

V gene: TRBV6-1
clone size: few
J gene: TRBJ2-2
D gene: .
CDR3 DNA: TGTGCCAGCAGTCAGCGGTGGGCCGGGGAGCTGTTTTTT
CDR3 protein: CASSQRWAGELFF

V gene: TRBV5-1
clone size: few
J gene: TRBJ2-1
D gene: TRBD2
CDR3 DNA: TGCGCCAGCAGGATCCTAGCGGGAGCGAGCGGTGAGCAGTTCTTC
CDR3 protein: CASRILAGASGEQFF

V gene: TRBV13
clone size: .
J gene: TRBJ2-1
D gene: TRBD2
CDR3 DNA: TGTGCCAGCAGCCTCCGTTCCCCAGGACTAGCGGGAGGAGTACTAAGTTCGGATGAGCAGTTCTTC
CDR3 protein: CASSLRSPGLAGGVLSSDEQFF

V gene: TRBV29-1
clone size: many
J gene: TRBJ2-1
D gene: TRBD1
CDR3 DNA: TGCAGCGACAGGGGCTCCTACAATGAGCAGTTCTTC
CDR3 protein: CSDRGSYNEQFF

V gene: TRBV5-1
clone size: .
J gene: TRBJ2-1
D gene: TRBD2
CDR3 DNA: TGCGCCAGCAGCAGCCTGACTAGCGGGAGGGCCAATGAGCAGTTCTTC
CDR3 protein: CASSSLTSGRANEQFF

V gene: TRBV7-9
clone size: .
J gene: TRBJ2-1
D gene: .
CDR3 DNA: TGTGCCAGCAGCAACACGGGTGAGCAGTTCTTC
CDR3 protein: CASSNTGEQFF

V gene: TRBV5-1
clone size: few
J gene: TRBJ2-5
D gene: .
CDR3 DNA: TGCGCCAGCACCAGACAGGGAGGGATACAAGAGACCCAGTACTTC
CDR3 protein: CASTRQGGIQETQYF

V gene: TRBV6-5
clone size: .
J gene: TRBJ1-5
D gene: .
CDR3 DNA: TGTGCCAGCAGTTACGCCCCTGCGAGCGACGGGGGGCGGGATCAGCCCCAGCATTTT
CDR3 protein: CASSYAPASDGGRDQPQHF

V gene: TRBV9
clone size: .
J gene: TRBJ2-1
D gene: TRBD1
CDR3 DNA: TGTGCCAGCAGCCCGCTGGACAGGTTCTACAATGAGCAGTTCTTC
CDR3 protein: CASSPLDRFYNEQFF

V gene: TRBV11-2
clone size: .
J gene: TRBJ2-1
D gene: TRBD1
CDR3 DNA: TGTGCCAGCAAACGATGGACAGGGAGGTCGGACAATGAGCAGTTCTTC
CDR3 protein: CASKRWTGRSDNEQFF

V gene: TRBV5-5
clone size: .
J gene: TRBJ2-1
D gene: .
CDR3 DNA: TGTGCCAGCAGCTTTTGGCTAGCTGAAAACAATGAGCAGTTCTTC
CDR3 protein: CASSFWLAENNEQFF